Shown below are 22 T cell receptor beta chains from a single sample sequenced in a study of tissue T cells after allogeneic stem cell transplantation. Sequencing was performed with immunoSEQ multiplex PCR; in TCRdb, only in-frame clones are kept and a portion is missing. The sample records about 1,800 clones, approximately 53% being singletons. The time point was: mouse harvest day 14 after allogeneic transplant. The graft held 10^6 splenic CD5+ T cells and 10^7 T-cell-depleted bone marrow cells. Sequencing input: blood. These receptors were collected from a female BALB/c mouse given C57BL/6 T cells with graft-versus-host disease after an allogeneic hematopoietic cell transplant.

This clone showed up just a few times. Germline and genes here are mouse. The read halts 1 residue ahead of the CDR3 end, with the missing end drawn from the germline J gene. This chain links TRBV23 with TRBJ2-1; the table assigns TRBD1, which was not confirmed against the DNA. This CDR3 is built from 15 residues. In germline, CDR1 is KGHTA, CDR2 FQNQQP. This CDR3 is CSSSQSAGGYAEQFF. The sequenced CDR3 bases are TGCTCCAGCAGTCAATCCGCAGGGGGCTATGCTGAGCAGTTC.

This clone was seen only a few times. Gene names are the mouse ones. The CDR3 end lies 1 residue beyond the end of the read and is filled in from the germline J gene. The genes are TRBV26 and TRBJ2-7; D perhaps matches TRBD1 (7 bases). The ends were cut back, 2 bases at V and 0 bases at J, with 11 bases in the middle. The CDR3 sequence is 15 residues long. Germline values: CDR1 KGHPV, CDR2 FQNQEV (reference sequence). The part of the CDR3 DNA that was read is TGTGCCAGCAGTCTGCCAGGGGGGAGCTCCTATGAACAGTAC. Protein product: CASSLPGGSSYEQY. The full CDR3 reads CASSLPGGSSYEQYF.

This clone turned up a few times. Mouse names are used for the genes. The CDR3 DNA, read in part, is TGTGCCAGCAGTCCGTGGACAGGGGCGCATGCTGAGCAGTTC. Its protein is CASSPWTGAHAEQF. The entire CDR3 sequence reads CASSPWTGAHAEQFF. The rearrangement uses TRBV26 and TRBJ2-1; TRBD1 matches at 9 bases. The read terminates 1 residue before the CDR3 end, so the remaining end is supplied by the germline J gene. Germline V gene lookup returns CDR1 KGHPV and CDR2 FQNQEV (reference sequence). The CDR3 covers 15 residues. The V segment lost 4 bases and the J segment 5 bases; nucleotides outside the gene matches: 6.

As to this clone: Genes and germline are mouse. The read ends 1 residue before the CDR3 terminus; that terminus is restored from the germline J gene. The rearrangement uses TRBV26 and TRBJ1-3; 12 bases are a match to TRBD1. The germline CDR1 and CDR2 sequences are KGHPV and FQNQEV (reference sequence). The ends lost 5 bases at V and 2 bases at J; junction bases unmatched: 1. This CDR3 has 15 amino acids. CDR3 amino acids: CASSWDRGPGNTLYF. The CDR3 DNA, read in part, is TGTGCCAGCAGTTGGGACAGGGGGCCTGGAAATACGCTCTAT.

As concerns this clone: The gene symbols are mouse symbols. Read coverage stops 1 residue before the CDR3 terminus; the germline J gene supplies the remainder. V and J are TRBV16 and TRBJ2-7, with 7 bases that match TRBD1. With 1 base clipped from V and 4 bases from J, the junction kept 1 base outside the gene matches. Germline CDR1 and CDR2: SGHSA and FRNQAP. The CDR3 has 13 residues. The covered CDR3 bases are TGTGCAAGCAGCTTAGCCAGGGGGTATGAACAGTAC. The encoded protein is CASSLARGYEQY. The whole CDR3 region reads CASSLARGYEQYF.

As to this clone: Here the gene names and germline are mouse. With the read ending 1 residue before the CDR3 end, the germline J gene is used to fill in that end. This rearrangement joins TRBV3 to TRBJ2-7, with 9 bases that match TRBD1. The CDR3 is made up of 13 amino acids. Trimming took 4 bases from V and 4 from J; bases not matched to a gene: 2. CDR1 is SNHLY, CDR2 FYNGKV, per germline (reference sequence). The CDR3 here is CASSSDRGYEQYF. The covered CDR3 bases are TGTGCCAGCAGCTCGGACAGGGGATATGAACAGTAC.

By frequency in the sample, this clone is large. The listed genes are named as in mouse. The CDR3 end falls 1 residue outside the read, so it is completed with the germline J gene. V gene TRBV4 combines with J gene TRBJ2-5; D is possibly TRBD1 or TRBD2 (5 bases each). Germline CDR1 LGHDT, CDR2 YNNKQL (reference sequence). The CDR3 consists of 14 residues. The ends were cut back, 4 bases at V and 0 bases at J, with 8 bases in the middle. The CDR3 loop reads CASSSGGNQDTQYF. The sequenced part of the CDR3 DNA is TGTGCCAGCAGCTCCGGGGGTAACCAAGACACCCAGTAC.

This clone is large. Gene names are mouse gene names. The sequence runs out 1 residue before the end of the CDR3; the remainder is reconstructed from the germline J gene. This sequence joins TRBV5 and TRBJ2-7; 8 nucleotides align to TRBD2. CDR1 is LGHNA and CDR2 is YNLKQL in the germline V gene (reference sequence). The trim removed 4 bases at V and 4 bases at J, leaving 6 bases unmatched. The CDR3 totals 14 residues. CDR3 residues: CASSPGGLIYEQYF. CDR3 bases read: TGTGCCAGCAGCCCTGGGGGGCTCATTTATGAACAGTAC.

This clone was observed a few times. The germline and genes are mouse ones. The read comes to an end 1 residue before the CDR3 does, leaving the germline J gene to fill in the end. The genes are TRBV26 and TRBJ1-4; the D is unclear. Germline-derived CDR1 and CDR2 are KGHPV and FQNQEV (reference sequence). The CDR3 runs to 13 residues. The ends were cut back, 4 bases at V and 4 bases at J, with 7 bases in the middle. The sequenced CDR3 bases are TGTGCCAGCAGTCGGCAGGACAACGAAAGATTATTT. Protein: CASSRQDNERLF. The entire CDR3 protein is CASSRQDNERLFF.

Concerning this clone: Gene names are mouse gene names. Sequencing ends 1 residue short of the CDR3 end; the germline J gene provides the rest. This chain connects TRBV5 to TRBJ2-1, with D hard to call. The CDR3 contains 15 residues. Germline V gene sequence: CDR1 LGHNA, CDR2 YNLKQL (reference sequence). The V gene lost 4 bases and the J gene lost 0 bases, with 10 bases spanning the gap. CDR3 DNA (partial): TGTGCCAGCAGCCCGTCGCACAATAACTATGCTGAGCAGTTC. Its translation: CASSPSHNNYAEQF. The entire CDR3 protein is CASSPSHNNYAEQFF.

Comment on this clone: Mouse names are used for the genes. The sequence runs out 1 residue before the end of the CDR3; the remainder is reconstructed from the germline J gene. This chain connects TRBV23 to TRBJ2-3; TRBD1, the table's D call, was not compared with the DNA. The CDR3 spans 13 residues. Per the germline V gene, CDR1 is KGHTA and CDR2 is FQNQQP. CDR3 DNA (partial): TGCTCCAGCAGTCAAGGACATTTAGAAACGCTGTAT. This codes for CSSSQGHLETLY. The whole CDR3 sequence reads CSSSQGHLETLYF.

For this clone: Gene and germline names: mouse. The DNA read from the CDR3 is TGTGCCAGCTCTCTCCTGGGGGAAAACACCTTGTAC. This codes for CASSLLGENTLY. In full, the CDR3 is CASSLLGENTLYF. The chain links TRBV12-2 to TRBJ2-4; TRBD2 matches 7 bases. The read halts 1 residue ahead of the CDR3 end, with the missing end drawn from the germline J gene. The CDR3 is made up of 13 amino acids. Germline CDR1 and CDR2: SGHLS and HYDKME. The J segment lost 4 bases and the V segment lost 0 bases, leaving 0 bases of the junction unmatched.

Turning to this clone: Mouse gene names apply. The read halts 1 residue ahead of the CDR3 end, with the missing end drawn from the germline J gene. The chain joins TRBV23 to TRBJ2-3; whether TRBD1, the table's D call, matches the DNA was not checked. The CDR3 loop spans 16 amino acids. Germline assignment: CDR1 KGHTA and CDR2 FQNQQP. The CDR3 spells CSSSQSDRGSAETLYF. Incomplete CDR3 DNA: TGCTCCAGCAGTCAATCGGACAGGGGTAGTGCAGAAACGCTGTAT.

A remark on this clone: Gene names and germline match the mouse. The CDR3 goes on 1 residue after the read ends, and that part is filled in from the germline J gene. The rearrangement links TRBV26 to TRBJ1-3, with 7 bases identical to TRBD1. The trim removed 6 bases at V and 0 bases at J, leaving 5 bases unmatched. The CDR3 contains 15 residues. Looked up from germline, CDR1 is KGHPV and CDR2 is FQNQEV (reference sequence). CDR3 protein: CASSPRGVSGNTLYF. The covered CDR3 bases are TGTGCCAGCAGCCCCAGGGGGGTTTCTGGAAATACGCTCTAT.

There are a few counts of this clone. The listed genes are named as in mouse. The CDR3 goes on 1 residue after the read ends, and that part is filled in from the germline J gene. V gene TRBV1 combines with J gene TRBJ1-1; D is undetermined. Germline CDR1 reads NSQYPW; CDR2 reads LRSPGD (reference sequence). Trimming took off 4 bases at V and 5 bases at J, with 11 bases between the two ends. This CDR3 is built from 13 residues. The sequenced CDR3 bases are TGCACCTGCAGTGAGGACCCGAGGACAGAAGTCTTC. It yields the protein CTCSEDPRTEVF. The whole CDR3 protein is CTCSEDPRTEVFF. The variable domain in full, with the rest retrieved from reference TRBV1 and TRBJ1-1, is VTLLEQNPRWRLVPRGQAVNLRCILKNSQYPWMSWYQQDLQKQLQWLFTLRSPGDKEVKSLPGADYLATRVTDTELRLQVANMSQGRTLYCTCSEDPRTEVFFGKGTRLTVV.

As to this clone: A far larger clone is one base from this, pointing to a likely read error. Gene names denote mouse genes. The DNA ends 1 residue before the CDR3 does, and the rest of the CDR3 is filled in from the germline J gene. The chain recombines TRBV13-2 with TRBJ2-2; D is tentatively TRBD1 or TRBD2 (6 bases each). CDR1 is NNHNN and CDR2 is SYGAGS in the germline V gene (reference sequence). The length of the CDR3 is 15 residues. CDR3 DNA (partial): TGTCCCAGCGGGGGGAGGGGGGAAAACACCGGGCAGCTCTAC. Protein: CPSGGRGENTGQLY. The CDR3 as a whole reads CPSGGRGENTGQLYF.

With regard to this clone: The gene symbols are mouse symbols. The read gets to within 1 residue of the CDR3 end, and the germline J gene fills in the rest. This sequence joins TRBV29 and TRBJ2-2, with D perhaps matching TRBD1 (5 bases). Germline values: CDR1 MSHET, CDR2 SYDVDS. V lost 1 base and J 3 bases, leaving 9 bases between the germline ends. This CDR3 is 15 amino acids long. The CDR3 loop reads CASSLWTRDTGQLYF. The part of the CDR3 DNA that was read is TGTGCTAGCAGTTTATGGACCAGGGACACCGGGCAGCTCTAC.

A few counts support this clone. Mouse gene names and germline throughout. The read is 1 residue too short to cover the CDR3 end, so that end is filled in from the germline J gene. The rearrangement uses TRBV26 and TRBJ2-1, with TRBD2 matching 10 bases. This CDR3 is built from 13 residues. The germline CDR1 and CDR2 sequences are KGHPV and FQNQEV (reference sequence). V trimming: 4 bases; J trimming: 8 bases; junction bases outside the gene matches: 2. Here the CDR3 reads CASSPGGATEQFF. CDR3 DNA, as far as it was read: TGTGCCAGCAGTCCTGGGGGGGCGACTGAGCAGTTC. Full variable domain (missing parts from reference TRBV26 and TRBJ2-1): NSKVIQTPRYLVKGQGQKAKMRCIPEKGHPVVFWYQQNKNNEFKFLINFQNQEVLQQIDMTEKRFSAECPSNSPCSLEIQSSEAGDSALYLCASSPGGATEQFFGPGTRLTVL.

Remarks on this clone: Mouse gene names and germline throughout. The read terminates 1 residue before the CDR3 end, so the remaining end is supplied by the germline J gene. The V and J genes are TRBV26 and TRBJ1-2, with a weak D call TRBD1 (5 bases). Trimming cost V 6 bases and J 0 bases, with 8 bases left between them. CDR3 size: 13 residues. CDR1 and CDR2 from the germline V gene are KGHPV and FQNQEV (reference sequence). CDR3 sequence reads: CASSRQPNSDYTF. The part of the CDR3 DNA that was read is TGTGCCAGCAGCAGACAGCCAAACTCCGACTACACC.

Comments on this clone: Germline and junction disagree at one end, which may indicate a read error. Each gene name is a mouse one. The CDR3 is cut off 1 residue early in the read; its end comes from the germline J gene. The chain recombines TRBV29 with TRBJ2-5; D possibly corresponds to TRBD1 (6 bases). The length of the CDR3 is 15 residues. Germline V lookup: CDR1 MSHET, CDR2 SYDVDS. The sequenced CDR3 bases are TGTGCTCGCAGTCCCACAGGGTTTCACCAAGACACCCAGTAC. It encodes CARSPTGFHQDTQY. The whole CDR3 region reads CARSPTGFHQDTQYF.

For this clone: Mouse germline and gene names are used. The read gets to within 1 residue of the CDR3 end, and the germline J gene fills in the rest. This chain connects TRBV3 to TRBJ2-2; 7 positions agree with TRBD1. The germline V gene encodes CDR1 SNHLY and CDR2 FYNGKV (reference sequence). Trimming at V came to 4 bases and at J to 4 bases, leaving 6 bases not matched to a gene. CDR3 length: 15 amino acids. CDR3 bases read: TGTGCCAGCAGCTCCCTGACAGGGACCACCGGGCAGCTCTAC. This translates into CASSSLTGTTGQLY. The full CDR3 reads CASSSLTGTTGQLYF.

Concerning this clone: The listed genes are named as in mouse. The sequenced fragment ends 1 residue before the CDR3 boundary, so the rest is inferred from the germline J gene. The chain couples TRBV23 to TRBJ2-7. The CDR3 has 13 residues. Germline lookup yields CDR1 KGHTA and CDR2 FQNQQP. CDR3 protein: CSSSQSGAREQYF. CDR3 DNA, as far as it was read: TGCTCCAGCAGTCAATCGGGGGCGAGGGAACAGTAC. The variable domain in full, completed from reference TRBV23 and TRBJ2-7, reads DAAVTQKPRYLIKMKGQEAEMKCIPEKGHTAVFWYQQKQSKELKFLIYFQNQQPLDQIDMVKERFSAVCPSSSLCSLGIRTCEAEDSALYLCSSSQSGAREQYFGPGTRLTVL.